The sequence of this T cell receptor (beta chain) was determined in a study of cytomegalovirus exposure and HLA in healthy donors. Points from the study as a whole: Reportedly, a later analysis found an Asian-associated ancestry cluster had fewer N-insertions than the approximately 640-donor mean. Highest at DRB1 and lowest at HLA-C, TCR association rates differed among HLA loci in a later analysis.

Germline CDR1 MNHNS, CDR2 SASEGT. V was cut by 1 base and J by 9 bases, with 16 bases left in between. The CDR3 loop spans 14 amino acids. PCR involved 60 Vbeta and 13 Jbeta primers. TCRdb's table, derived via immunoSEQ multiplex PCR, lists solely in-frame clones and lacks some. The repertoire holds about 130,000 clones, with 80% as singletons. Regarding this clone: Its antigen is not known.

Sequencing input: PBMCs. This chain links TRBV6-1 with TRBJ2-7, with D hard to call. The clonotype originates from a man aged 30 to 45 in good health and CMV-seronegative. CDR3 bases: TGTGCCAGCAGTGAAGGGAGCCTAGTAGTCGTGCAGTACTTC. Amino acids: CASSEGSLVVVQYF.